This T cell receptor beta chain was recorded in a study of T cells in Graves' hyperthyroidism and ophthalmopathy. TCR beta CDR3 regions were amplified from RNA. HTBI primers were the set used in a first-round RT-PCR of the TCR CDR3. Using its own MiXCR run on the multiplex PCR reads, TCRdb lists one record per CDR3 protein. The data show approximately 420,000 distinct CDR3 sequences, roughly 15% seen once. Remarks on this clonotype: This may be a read error: a much more frequent sequence differs by one nucleotide.

CDR1 and CDR2 from the germline V gene are MDHEN and SYDVKM. The CDR3 is made up of 14 amino acids. Sequenced input: blood. The sequence was obtained from a woman aged 18-29 years with Graves' hyperthyroidism. This chain joins TRBV28 and TRBJ1-3, with no clear D. The CDR3 region is CASSLSSSGNTVYF. CDR3 in DNA: TGTGCCAGCAGTTTGAGTTCCTCTGGAAACACCGTATATTTT.